These 17 T cell receptor beta chains were sequenced from one sample in a study of T cells after yellow fever vaccination. TCRdb independently ran MiXCR on the 5' RACE reads; one entry per CDR3 protein. The sample gives approximately 160,000 distinct CDR3 sequences, 6.2% of which show up once; roughly 3% is in the top ten. Sequenced material: CD4+ T cells sorted from PBMCs, taken on the day of the first yellow fever vaccination. Receptors were obtained from a man younger than 35 who received the YFV17D yellow fever vaccine.

This clonotype has just a few counts. The gene calls are TRBV18 and TRBJ2-7; D possibly uses TRBD1 or TRBD2 (5 bases each). CDR3 length: 14 amino acids. Germline CDR1 KGHSH, CDR2 LQKENI. V lost 0 bases and J lost 6, with 12 bases in between. The CDR3 DNA follows: TGTGCCAGCTCACCACCAATGGGACGGCTCGAGCAGTACTTC. It codes for CASSPPMGRLEQYF.

In this sample, this clonotype turned up once. It may be a read error: a sequence one base away is much more abundant. The chain recombines TRBV28 with TRBJ2-5; D gene ambiguous. CDR3 length equals 14 residues. The germline CDR1 and CDR2 sequences are MDHEN and SYDVKM. The germline V and J ends were trimmed by 4 bases and 5 bases, with 14 bases remaining between them. The CDR3 region is CASSSGGLDETQYF. CDR3 nucleotides: TGTGCCAGCAGTTCGGGTGGGTTGGATGAGACCCAGTACTTC.

This clonotype was observed at least ten times. This chain joins TRBV7-2 and TRBJ2-1, with D perhaps matching TRBD1 (6 bases). The V and J ends lost 1 base and 10 bases respectively, with 14 bases between them. CDR1 and CDR2 (germline): SGHTA, FQGNSA. The CDR3 is 14 amino acids. Written as DNA, the CDR3 is TGTGCCAGCAGCTTAGGGTACAGGGTGGGCGAGCAGTTCTTC. Protein sequence: CASSLGYRVGEQFF.

The sample holds a few counts of this clonotype. The rearrangement links TRBV11-1 to TRBJ2-7, with D possibly being TRBD2 (6 bases). V dropped 4 bases and J dropped 0 bases, with 22 bases sitting between them. CDR1 SGHAT and CDR2 FQDESV come from the germline V gene (reference sequence). This CDR3 has 18 residues. The CDR3 loop is CASSSRGSGRGSSYEQYF. The CDR3 region has the DNA TGTGCCAGCAGCTCTCGAGGGTCTGGACGGGGGAGCTCCTACGAGCAGTACTTC. Variable domain in full (rest from reference TRBV11-1 and TRBJ2-7): EAEVAQSPRYKITEKSQAVAFWCDPISGHATLYWYRQILGQGPELLVQFQDESVVDDSQLPKDRFSAERLKGVDSTLKIQPAELGDSAMYLCASSSRGSGRGSSYEQYFGPGTRLTVT.

As concerns this clonotype: One base away lies a much larger clone, so this may be a sequencing read error. The chain combines TRBV4-1 with TRBJ2-2; D gene uncertain. Germline values: CDR1 MGHRA, CDR2 YSYEKL. There are 11 residues in the CDR3. The CDR3 reads CGSEDTGELFF. In DNA, the CDR3 is TGCGGCAGCGAGGACACCGGGGAGCTGTTTTTT.

The rearrangement joins TRBV10-3 to TRBJ2-7; D uncertain. CDR1 and CDR2 (germline): ENHRY, SYGVKD. This CDR3 is 13 amino acids long. Trimming removed 3 bases from V and 4 bases from J, with 10 bases in between. CDR3 nucleotide sequence: TGTGCCATCAGTGATTCTACTCCTTACGAGCAGTACTTC. This codes for CAISDSTPYEQYF.

This clonotype was recorded many times. The V gene is TRBV4-1, the J gene TRBJ2-3; TRBD2 matches 8 bases. The germline gives CDR1 MGHRA, CDR2 YSYEKL. The CDR3 covers 14 residues. Trimming at V came to 3 bases and at J to 8 bases, leaving 7 bases not matched to a gene. The DNA for the CDR3 is TGCGCCAGCAGCCAGGGACTAGATCGGCGTACGCAGTATTTT. Translating gives CASSQGLDRRTQYF.

This clonotype was counted ten times or more. This chain joins TRBV7-2 and TRBJ2-7; D remains unclear. The CDR3 extends over 13 amino acids. Trimming removed 4 bases from V and 2 bases from J, with 9 bases in between. Germline V gene lookup returns CDR1 SGHTA and CDR2 FQGNSA. The CDR3: CASSYPSTYEQYF. CDR3 in DNA: TGTGCCAGCAGCTACCCCAGTACCTACGAGCAGTACTTC.

A few counts support this clonotype. The chain uses TRBV6-1 and TRBJ2-3; 8 bases agree with TRBD1. The V gene end was trimmed by 10 bases and the J gene end by 5 bases; junction bases not matched to a gene: 8. The germline V gene encodes CDR1 MNHNS and CDR2 SASEGT. The CDR3 is 13 residues long. The CDR3 protein is CATKRTGGDTQYF. Here the CDR3 DNA reads TGTGCCACAAAGCGCACAGGGGGAGATACGCAGTATTTT.

In its sample, this clonotype was seen a few times. This chain connects TRBV7-8 to TRBJ2-4; possible D gene TRBD2, 7 bases. V lost 1 base, J lost 1 base, and 17 bases lay in between. Germline assignment: CDR1 SGHVS and CDR2 FQNEAQ. This CDR3 is 18 amino acids long. The CDR3 sequence: CASSLEGPGGLAKNIQYF. CDR3 coding DNA: TGTGCCAGCAGCTTAGAGGGACCGGGGGGCCTGGCCAAAAACATTCAGTACTTC. Full variable domain (rest looked up from reference TRBV7-8 and TRBJ2-4): GAGVSQSPRYKVAKRGQDVALRCDPISGHVSLFWYQQALGQGPEFLTYFQNEAQLDKSGLPSDRFFAERPEGSVSTLKIQRTQQEDSAVYLCASSLEGPGGLAKNIQYFGAGTRLSVL.

The V gene is TRBV9, the J gene TRBJ1-4; TRBD1 matches 8 bases. Germline CDR1 and CDR2: SGDLS and YYNGEE. Trimming removed 4 bases from V and 7 bases from J; junction bases left unmatched: 6. This CDR3 comprises 14 residues. The chain's CDR3 is CASSPQGAGEKLFF. The CDR3 region has the DNA TGTGCCAGCAGCCCTCAGGGGGCGGGTGAAAAACTGTTTTTT.

Ten or more counts support this clonotype. This rearrangement joins TRBV27 to TRBJ2-7; 9 bases match TRBD2. V lost 0 bases to trimming and J lost 5 bases; unmatched junction nucleotides: 2. The germline CDR1 and CDR2 sequences are MNHEY and SMNVEV (reference sequence). The CDR3 is 14 residues long. As DNA, the CDR3 is TGTGCCAGCAGTTTATCGACTAGCGGCGACGAGCAGTACTTC. It encodes CASSLSTSGDEQYF.

This clonotype was recorded at least ten times. The chain employs TRBV20-1 and TRBJ2-1; 8 bases line up with TRBD2. Germline V gene sequence: CDR1 DFQATT, CDR2 SNEGSKA (reference sequence). The V segment lost 3 bases and the J segment 4 bases; nucleotides outside the gene matches: 11. The CDR3 totals 16 residues. The CDR3 is CSASGTGGAGYNEQFF. For the CDR3, the DNA is TGCAGTGCTAGCGGCACCGGGGGGGCCGGGTACAATGAGCAGTTCTTC.

This clonotype was seen only a few times. The chain has TRBV7-9 and TRBJ2-2, with D uncertain. The CDR3 extends over 17 amino acids. Germline CDR1 reads SEHNR; CDR2 reads FQNEAQ (reference sequence). Trimming stripped 0 bases from V and 6 bases from J, with 17 bases between. For the CDR3, the DNA is TGTGCCAGCAGCTTAGCGAGTACAGCGTCTCTTGCCGGGGAGCTGTTTTTT. Translated: CASSLASTASLAGELFF.

This chain links TRBV5-5 with TRBJ2-5, with TRBD2 as a possible D gene (7 bases). CDR3 length: 14 amino acids. With 3 bases removed from V and 5 bases from J, the gap between germline ends came to 14 bases. Germline V gene lookup returns CDR1 SGHKS and CDR2 YYEKEE (reference sequence). The CDR3 protein is CASSSPRGGETQYF. DNA for the CDR3: TGTGCCAGCAGCTCCCCCAGGGGAGGGGAGACCCAGTACTTC.

In DNA form, the CDR3 reads TGTGCCAGCAGCGGCGAGCGCGAAAAACTGTTTTTT. Translating it yields CASSGEREKLFF. This chain joins TRBV7-2 and TRBJ1-4; unclear D gene. The CDR3 covers 12 residues. The germline V gene encodes CDR1 SGHTA and CDR2 FQGNSA. Trimming left V 5 bases short and J 8 bases short, with 9 bases between.

This clonotype was counted at least ten times. V and J are TRBV5-1 and TRBJ2-7; D possibly corresponds to TRBD1 (6 bases). CDR3 length equals 14 residues. Trimming took 9 bases from V and 0 from J, leaving 16 bases between them. Germline values: CDR1 SGHRS, CDR2 YFSETQ. CDR3 loop: CATSRQASSYEQYF. The CDR3 nucleotides read TGCGCCACCTCGCGACAGGCCTCCTCCTACGAGCAGTACTTC.